One and the same sample provided the 14 T cell receptor beta chains below, sequenced in a study of blood T cell repertoires in COVID-19. Profiling relied on immunoSEQ multiplex PCR, and the TCRdb table lists in-frame clones only, not all of them. The repertoire holds just under 250,000 clones, with more than 75% as singletons. The sequenced sample was peripheral blood. Receptors originate from a woman aged 25-40 years who had recovered from COVID-19.

V is TRBV9 and J is TRBJ1-1, with 9 bases matching TRBD1. Per the germline V gene, CDR1 is SGDLS and CDR2 is YYNGEE. The CDR3 sequence is 15 residues long. With V trimmed by 2 bases and J by 1 base, 3 bases remained unmatched. CDR3 coding DNA: TGTGCCAGCAGCGTTACACAGGGGGCGAACACTGAAGCTTTCTTT. This codes for CASSVTQGANTEAFF.

This chain links TRBV7-6 with TRBJ1-1, with D possibly being TRBD1 (5 bases). This CDR3 is 15 amino acids long. The ends were cut back, 2 bases at V and 1 base at J, with 11 bases in the middle. CDR1 is SGHVS, CDR2 FNYEAQ, per germline. The CDR3 nucleotides are TGTGCCAGCAGCTTAACCCTAGGGGCGAACACTGAAGCTTTCTTT. Translation: CASSLTLGANTEAFF.

CDR3 amino acids: CASSAGGGSTNYGYTF. DNA for the CDR3: TGTGCCAGCAGTGCAGGAGGGGGCTCTACTAACTATGGCTACACCTTC. This chain joins TRBV7-6 and TRBJ1-2; 7 bases fit TRBD1. Germline lookup yields CDR1 SGHVS and CDR2 FNYEAQ. This CDR3 has 16 amino acids. The V and J ends lost 6 bases and 0 bases, in that order; junction bases with no gene match: 10.

The genes are TRBV18 and TRBJ2-5, with 7 bases lining up with TRBD1. Germline V lookup: CDR1 KGHSH, CDR2 LQKENI. With 1 base clipped from V and 4 bases from J, the junction kept 6 bases outside the gene matches. The CDR3 is 15 amino acids. This CDR3 reads CASSPQGAGAETQYF. CDR3 sequence (DNA): TGTGCCAGCTCACCACAGGGGGCCGGCGCAGAGACCCAGTACTTC. The variable domain in full, with the rest retrieved from reference TRBV18 and TRBJ2-5, is NAGVMQNPRHLVRRRGQEARLRCSPMKGHSHVYWYRQLPEEGLKFMVYLQKENIIDESGMPKERFSAEFPKEGPSILRIQQVVRGDSAAYFCASSPQGAGAETQYFGPGTRLLVL.

The gene calls are TRBV2 and TRBJ1-2; TRBD1 might be the D (5 bases). The CDR3 sequence is 11 residues long. Trimming cost V 10 bases and J 8 bases, with 14 bases left between them. Germline values: CDR1 SNHLY, CDR2 FYNNEI. This chain's CDR3 is CATDTRGGYTF. CDR3 nucleotides: TGTGCCACCGACACCCGGGGGGGCTACACCTTC.

This rearrangement joins TRBV11-2 to TRBJ2-5; the match to TRBD1 covers 8 bases. Germline CDR1 reads SGHAT; CDR2 reads FQNNGV. The CDR3 runs to 14 residues. The ends lost 5 bases at V and 2 bases at J; junction bases unmatched: 4. CDR3 region: CASSPGQGQETQYF. In DNA form, the CDR3 reads TGTGCCAGCAGCCCAGGACAGGGTCAAGAGACCCAGTACTTC.

The J gene is TRBJ1-2, the V gene TRBV5-1; 9 bases map to TRBD1. The CDR3 consists of 15 residues. With 3 bases clipped from V and 6 bases from J, the junction kept 9 bases outside the gene matches. Germline V gene data show CDR1 as SGHRS and CDR2 as YFSETQ. This CDR3 is CASSSQLWTGDGYTF. CDR3 in DNA: TGCGCCAGCAGCTCGCAGCTCTGGACAGGGGATGGCTACACCTTC.

The chain joins TRBV5-1 to TRBJ1-4, with a possible D match to TRBD1 (6 bases). CDR1 and CDR2 from the germline V gene are SGHRS and YFSETQ. Trimming removed 4 bases from V and 3 bases from J, with 10 bases in between. The CDR3 sequence is 14 residues long. CDR3 region: CASSEQGPNEKLFF. DNA for the CDR3: TGCGCCAGCAGCGAACAGGGTCCTAATGAAAAACTGTTTTTT.

V and J are TRBV9 and TRBJ2-7, with a possible D match to TRBD1 (6 bases). The germline V gene has CDR1 SGDLS and CDR2 YYNGEE. CDR3 length: 18 residues. The V gene lost 4 bases and the J gene lost 3 bases, with 26 bases spanning the gap. This CDR3 is CASSPSLVGQGGSYEQYF. CDR3 nucleotide sequence: TGTGCCAGCAGCCCCTCTTTAGTTGGGCAAGGGGGAAGCTACGAGCAGTACTTC.

The chain employs TRBV5-1 and TRBJ1-1; 9 bases line up with TRBD1. V was pared by 2 bases and J by 10 bases, with 15 bases of the junction left unmatched. Germline CDR1 and CDR2: SGHRS and YFSETQ. The CDR3 length is 16 residues. The CDR3 spells CASSLNPGQGSPGAFF. The CDR3 coding sequence is TGCGCCAGCAGCTTAAATCCGGGACAGGGTTCCCCAGGAGCTTTCTTT.

This clone appeared a single time. The CDR3 spells CSVDEGWEQFF. CDR3 nucleotides: TGCAGCGTTGATGAGGGCTGGGAGCAGTTCTTC. The V and J genes are TRBV29-1 and TRBJ2-1; TRBD2 is a possible D gene (5 bases). This CDR3 has 11 amino acids. Germline lookup yields CDR1 SQVTM and CDR2 ANQGSEA. Between the trimmed V and J ends, which lost 3 bases and 10 bases, there was a span of 10 bases.

This chain links TRBV21-1 with TRBJ2-5; the table assigns TRBD2, which was not confirmed against the DNA. TRBV21-1 is labeled a pseudogene. The CDR3 length is 19 residues. The CDR3 coding sequence is TGTGCCAGCAGCAAAGAAGGACTAGCGGGGGGGCGTTTTCTGGAGACCCAGTACTTC. Residues: CASSKEGLAGGRFLETQYF.

This chain uses TRBV19 with TRBJ1-2, with D perhaps matching TRBD1 (5 bases). Germline V gene data show CDR1 as LNHDA and CDR2 as SQIVND (reference sequence). The CDR3 length is 13 residues. The V and J ends lost 3 bases and 8 bases respectively, with 13 bases between them. The CDR3 spells CASSIPSGNGYTF. The CDR3 DNA follows: TGTGCCAGTAGTATCCCATCAGGGAACGGCTACACCTTC. Variable domain in full (rest from reference TRBV19 and TRBJ1-2): DGGITQSPKYLFRKEGQNVTLSCEQNLNHDAMYWYRQDPGQGLRLIYYSQIVNDFQKGDIAEGYSVSREKKESFPLTVTSAQKNPTAFYLCASSIPSGNGYTFGSGTRLTVV.

V gene TRBV5-1 combines with J gene TRBJ2-7, with 7 bases fitting TRBD2. The CDR3 loop spans 14 amino acids. Germline lookup yields CDR1 SGHRS and CDR2 YFSETQ. The ends lost 2 bases at V and 0 bases at J; junction bases unmatched: 2. The CDR3 sequence: CASSFSGVSYEQYF. The CDR3 DNA reads TGCGCCAGCAGCTTCAGCGGGGTCTCCTACGAGCAGTACTTC. The whole variable domain, filled in from reference TRBV5-1 and TRBJ2-7, reads KAGVTQTPRYLIKTRGQQVTLSCSPISGHRSVSWYQQTPGQGLQFLFEYFSETQRNKGNFPGRFSGRQFSNSRSEMNVSTLELGDSALYLCASSFSGVSYEQYFGPGTRLTVT.